A selection of T cell receptor beta chains follows, all from one sample in a study of blood T cell repertoires in COVID-19. Produced via immunoSEQ multiplex PCR; TCRdb's table is partial and in-frame only. The sample comprises about 260,000 clones, about 89% of which are singletons, and roughly 1.6% rests with the top ten. The sequenced material came from peripheral blood. These receptors originate from a woman between 35 and 50 years old who had recovered from COVID-19. The CDR3 runs from the conserved cysteine through the conserved F or W.

>TRBV5-6
CASSDLTGMRGYTF
>TRBV29-1
CSVATAQGDQPQHF
>TRBV6-2/TRBV6-3
CASSYPTGGGNTEAFF
>TRBV18
CASSPPAGNWADTQYF
>TRBV5-1
CASSFPTGRNEQFF
>TRBV27
CASSLQSPAGGAYEQYF
>TRBV7-9
CASSTGQGGYNEQFF
>TRBV9
CASSVAIAVGGQDGYTF
>TRBV10-3
CAISVTDTGELFF
>TRBV5-4
CASSLQSYEQYF